These 15 T cell receptor beta chains were sequenced from one sample in a study of blood T cell repertoires in COVID-19. Assay: immunoSEQ multiplex PCR; the TCRdb copy retains only in-frame clones and omits some. The profile shows about 64,000 clones, about 86% of them singletons. Sequencing input: peripheral blood. The receptors were gathered from a man aged 40-50 years with acute or convalescent COVID-19.

This chain uses TRBV11-2 with TRBJ1-6; 8 nucleotides match TRBD1. The CDR3 is 15 amino acids. The germline gives CDR1 SGHAT, CDR2 FQNNGV. With V trimmed by 3 bases and J by 10 bases, 8 bases remained unmatched. In nucleotides, the CDR3 is TGTGCCAGCAGCTTCGGCACAGGGGGTTTATCACCCCTCCACTTT. Protein: CASSFGTGGLSPLHF.

This rearrangement joins TRBV21-1 to TRBJ2-5; the table's D call, TRBD2, has no DNA check behind it. TRBV21-1 is tagged as a pseudogene. The CDR3 consists of 13 residues. The CDR3 spells CASSKGGGAPQYF. For the CDR3, the DNA is TGTGCCAGCAGCAAAGGAGGAGGTGCGCCCCAGTACTTC.

Only a few counts were recorded for this clone. This chain uses TRBV30 with TRBJ1-1; tentative D call: TRBD1 (5 bases). Trimming took 0 bases from V and 4 from J, leaving 9 bases between them. Germline lookup yields CDR1 GTSNPN and CDR2 SVGIG (reference sequence). There are 13 residues in the CDR3. The DNA of the CDR3 is TGTGCCTGGAGTGTAGGACAAGTCACTGAAGCTTTCTTT. It codes for CAWSVGQVTEAFF.

The chain combines TRBV6-6 with TRBJ1-6; D is undetermined. CDR3 length: 14 residues. From germline, CDR1 is MNHNY and CDR2 SVGAGI (reference sequence). V lost 8 bases, J lost 6 bases, and 14 bases lay in between. CDR3 amino acids: CASSLYPSNSPLHF. In DNA form, the CDR3 reads TGTGCCAGCTCCCTGTACCCTAGTAATTCACCCCTCCACTTT.

The chain recombines TRBV7-3 with TRBJ1-4, with D maybe TRBD1 (5 bases). From germline, CDR1 is SGHTA and CDR2 FQGTGA. This CDR3 spans 15 amino acids. The V gene lost 5 bases and the J gene lost 2 bases, with 12 bases spanning the gap. The CDR3 DNA sequence: TGTGCCAGCAGCCATCCGACAGCGACTAATGAAAAACTGTTTTTT. It translates to CASSHPTATNEKLFF.

V and J are TRBV18 and TRBJ1-3; D unresolved. This CDR3 spans 15 amino acids. Trimming left V 0 bases short and J 4 bases short, with 10 bases between. Germline V CDR1 and CDR2: KGHSH, LQKENI. For the CDR3, the DNA is TGTGCCAGCTCACCACCGGGGAGAATCGGAAACACCATATATTTT. As protein: CASSPPGRIGNTIYF.

This chain joins TRBV5-1 and TRBJ2-7; TRBD2 might be the D (6 bases). Germline V gives CDR1 SGHRS, CDR2 YFSETQ. Trimming removed 0 bases from V and 3 bases from J, with 10 bases in between. CDR3 length: 14 amino acids. The CDR3 DNA follows: TGCGCCAGCAGCTTGGCAACGGGGGTCTACGAGCAGTACTTC. Translated, it gives CASSLATGVYEQYF.

This chain links TRBV11-3 with TRBJ1-4; D is perhaps TRBD1 (6 bases). This CDR3 comprises 18 residues. Trimming removed 0 bases from V and 0 bases from J, with 14 bases in between. The germline CDR1 and CDR2 sequences are SGHNT and YENEEA. CDR3 DNA sequence: TGTGCCAGCAGCTTAGAGGGGGCGTCACCTGCAACTAATGAAAAACTGTTTTTT. This encodes CASSLEGASPATNEKLFF.

This chain uses TRBV5-1 with TRBJ2-1; D is perhaps TRBD2 (5 bases). V shed 3 bases and J shed 2 bases, with 18 bases lying between them. CDR3 length: 17 residues. Germline values: CDR1 SGHRS, CDR2 YFSETQ. The chain's CDR3 is CASSSARGTAPYNEQFF. The DNA for the CDR3 is TGCGCCAGCAGCTCGGCCCGGGGAACCGCGCCCTACAATGAGCAGTTCTTC. The complete variable domain, with remaining parts taken from reference TRBV5-1 and TRBJ2-1, reads KAGVTQTPRYLIKTRGQQVTLSCSPISGHRSVSWYQQTPGQGLQFLFEYFSETQRNKGNFPGRFSGRQFSNSRSEMNVSTLELGDSALYLCASSSARGTAPYNEQFFGPGTRLTVL.

The chain links TRBV7-9 to TRBJ2-7; D is possibly TRBD1 (5 bases). Trimming took 3 bases from V and 2 from J, leaving 11 bases between them. The germline gives CDR1 SEHNR, CDR2 FQNEAQ (reference sequence). CDR3 size: 14 residues. The CDR3 spells CASSFTGLTYEQYF. The CDR3 coding sequence is TGTGCCAGCAGCTTCACAGGCTTGACCTACGAGCAGTACTTC. Full variable domain (outside the CDR3, taken from reference TRBV7-9 and TRBJ2-7): DTGVSQNPRHKITKRGQNVTFRCDPISEHNRLYWYRQTLGQGPEFLTYFQNEAQLEKSRLLSDRFSAERPKGSFSTLEIQRTEQGDSAMYLCASSFTGLTYEQYFGPGTRLTVT.

The chain combines TRBV30 with TRBJ1-2; TRBD1 is a possible D gene (5 bases). Germline V gene sequence: CDR1 GTSNPN, CDR2 SVGIG (reference sequence). Trimming took 5 bases from V and 1 from J, leaving 17 bases between them. The CDR3 length is 15 residues. This CDR3 is CAWRPGGRNNYGYTF. As DNA, the CDR3 is TGTGCCTGGCGCCCGGGGGGACGGAATAACTATGGCTACACCTTC.

This chain uses TRBV5-1 with TRBJ2-1, with D possibly TRBD1 on 6 matching bases. Trimming took off 4 bases at V and 10 bases at J, with 24 bases between the two ends. There are 16 residues in the CDR3. Per germline, CDR1 SGHRS and CDR2 YFSETQ. The CDR3, as DNA: TGCGCCAGCAGCCGAGCCGGGACAACCTATAACATCGAGCAGTTCTTC. Translation gives CASSRAGTTYNIEQFF.

On this clone: The germline gene is not matched at one end of the junction; a read error may be the cause. This chain uses TRBV5-8 with TRBJ1-2; unclear D gene. In germline, CDR1 is SGHTS, CDR2 YDEGEE. The CDR3 is 10 amino acids. The CDR3 protein is CASSEYSGSF. The CDR3 region has the DNA TGTGCCAGCAGCGAATACTCCGGGTCCTTC.

This sequence joins TRBV4-1 and TRBJ2-5, with D possibly being TRBD2 (6 bases). CDR3 size: 15 residues. Germline V gene data show CDR1 as MGHRA and CDR2 as YSYEKL. V was trimmed by 0 bases and J by 5 bases, leaving 13 bases between them. The CDR3 is CASSQDGTRGETQYF. CDR3 coding DNA: TGCGCCAGCAGCCAAGACGGGACTCGGGGGGAGACCCAGTACTTC.

The chain couples TRBV11-3 to TRBJ2-7; tentatively, D is TRBD1 (5 bases). From germline, CDR1 is SGHNT and CDR2 YENEEA. CDR3 length: 15 amino acids. Trimming stripped 6 bases from V and 0 bases from J, with 15 bases between. The CDR3 sequence: CASSLSRGPSYEQYF. The CDR3 region has the DNA TGTGCCAGCAGTCTTAGTAGGGGTCCCTCCTACGAGCAGTACTTC.